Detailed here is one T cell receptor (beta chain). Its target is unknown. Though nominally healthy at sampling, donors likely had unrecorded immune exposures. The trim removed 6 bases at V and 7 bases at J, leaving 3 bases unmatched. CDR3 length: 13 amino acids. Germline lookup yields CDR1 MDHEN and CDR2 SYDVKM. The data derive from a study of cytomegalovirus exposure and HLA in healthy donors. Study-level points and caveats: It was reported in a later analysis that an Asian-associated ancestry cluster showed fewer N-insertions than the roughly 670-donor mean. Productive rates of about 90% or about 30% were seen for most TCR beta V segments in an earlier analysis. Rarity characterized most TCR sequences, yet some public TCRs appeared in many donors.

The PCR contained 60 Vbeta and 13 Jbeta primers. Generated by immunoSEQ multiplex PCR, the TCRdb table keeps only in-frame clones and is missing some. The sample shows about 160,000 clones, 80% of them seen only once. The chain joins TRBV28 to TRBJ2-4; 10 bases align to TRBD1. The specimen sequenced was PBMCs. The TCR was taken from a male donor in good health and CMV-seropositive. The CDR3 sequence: CASSRQGANIQYF. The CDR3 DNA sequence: TGTGCCAGCAGCCGACAGGGGGCGAACATTCAGTACTTC.